The 5 T cell receptor beta chains given below trace back to one sample, sequenced in a study of beta chain features in type 1 diabetes. Reverse transcribing all isolated RNA meant expressed TCRB transcripts were sequenced. The table came from immunoSEQ multiplex PCR; TCRdb's copy has only in-frame clones and leaves some out. The data hold 310,000 or so clones, with about 11% observed a single time. Sequenced material: naive CD4+ T cells from blood. The source is a woman aged 25 to 39 in good health.

CDR3 DNA: TGTGCCAGCAACAGAGGGATGGGGCAAGAGACCCAGTACTTC. Amino acid sequence: CASNRGMGQETQYF. This chain uses TRBV5-6 with TRBJ2-5; a weak D match, TRBD2 (5 bases). Trimming took off 6 bases at V and 2 bases at J, with 14 bases between the two ends. The CDR3 covers 14 residues. Per the germline V gene, CDR1 is SGHDT and CDR2 is YYEEEE.

The chain employs TRBV28 and TRBJ2-7, with TRBD2 matching over 10 bases. The CDR3 is made up of 15 amino acids. Germline V CDR1 and CDR2: MDHEN, SYDVKM. The junction had 11 bases not matched to a gene; V was cut back by 6 bases and J by 6 bases. The CDR3 sequence: CASREGGLAGAEQYF. DNA of the CDR3: TGTGCCAGCAGGGAGGGGGGCCTAGCGGGAGCCGAGCAGTACTTC.

This clone was recorded a few times. The rearrangement uses TRBV21-1 and TRBJ2-2; TRBD1, the D gene given by the table, was not confirmed from the DNA. TRBV21-1 is labeled a pseudogene. This CDR3 is built from 14 residues. The CDR3 is CASSQDRGTGELFF. The CDR3 nucleotides read TGTGCCAGCAGCCAGGACAGGGGCACCGGGGAGCTGTTTTTT.

The V and J genes are TRBV21-1 and TRBJ2-5; no DNA check was done on the table's D call, TRBD2. TRBV21-1 is shown as a pseudogene. The CDR3 covers 14 residues. Written as DNA, the CDR3 is TGTGCCAGCAGCAAAGGCGCTAGCCGGGAGACCCAGTACTTC. Translated: CASSKGASRETQYF.

In this sample, this clone turned up a few times. The CDR3 nucleotides are TGCAGCGTCTACCGGGACAAAGGCTATGGCTACACCTTC. Translating it yields CSVYRDKGYGYTF. This chain links TRBV29-1 with TRBJ1-2, with D tentatively TRBD1 (6 bases). The CDR3 has 13 residues. The V and J ends lost 6 bases and 4 bases respectively, with 15 bases between them. In germline, CDR1 is SQVTM, CDR2 ANQGSEA.